The T cell receptor (beta chain) under discussion was sequenced for a study of metastatic and nonmetastatic thyroid tumors. Across the study: A comparison of repertoires was made across blood and tumor or nodule tissue from malignant and benign thyroid patients. Whole-study findings and limits: Benign nodules reportedly had significantly lower TCR beta diversity than malignant thyroid tumors in blood and tumor.

Under the authors' procedure: A papillary thyroid cancer distant-metastasis classifier was built from CDR3 differences across clinicopathological groups. TCRdb re-analyzed the PCR reads using MiXCR. The authors' filters were not applied to this entry. Found here are tens of thousands of clones, around a sixth of them singletons; the top ten hold roughly 4.2%. The CDR3 covers 13 residues. Trimming left V 7 bases short and J 6 bases short, with 17 bases between. Germline V gene sequence: CDR1 SGHRS, CDR2 YFSETQ. As to this clone: Its target is unknown.

Every patient was untreated before thyroid surgery. V is TRBV5-1 and J is TRBJ2-7; TRBD1 might be the D (6 bases). Sequenced: blood. The TCR comes from a female donor with papillary thyroid cancer or a benign thyroid nodule (not recorded which). Some clones in this sample may be carry-over from other donors' samples. CDR3 residues: CASGGQFVVEQYF. The CDR3 DNA reads as TGCGCCAGCGGCGGACAGTTCGTCGTCGAGCAGTACTTC.